This TCR beta chain was sequenced during a study of beta chain features in type 1 diabetes. Points on this clone: Antigen specificity is unknown.

Of the isolated RNA, all was reverse transcribed, and so the sequenced material was expressed TCRB transcripts. The data were produced by immunoSEQ multiplex PCR, yet TCRdb's version contains in-frame clones alone and is incomplete. In the table there are over 600,000 clones, around 12% of which are singletons. Findings of the study overall: Across all four CD4+ subsets, people with type 1 diabetes showed modestly shorter TCRB CDR3s. Whether TCRB rearrangement is influenced by HLA type was left unresolved in this analysis. cDNA-based reads could over-represent cells with high TCR expression.

Losses at the gene ends were 5 bases for V and 3 bases for J; bases not matched to a gene: 5. The germline V gene has CDR1 LNHDA and CDR2 SQIVND (reference sequence). This CDR3 has 16 amino acids. Sequencing was done on a sample of naive CD4+ T cells from blood. The chain is built from TRBV19 and TRBJ2-6; 9 bases fit TRBD1. This receptor was obtained from a man aged 30 to 39 with type 1 diabetes. The CDR3 region has the DNA TGTGCCAGTAGTCCGGGACAGGGCCGTGGGGCCAACGTCCTGACTTTC. This codes for CASSPGQGRGANVLTF.